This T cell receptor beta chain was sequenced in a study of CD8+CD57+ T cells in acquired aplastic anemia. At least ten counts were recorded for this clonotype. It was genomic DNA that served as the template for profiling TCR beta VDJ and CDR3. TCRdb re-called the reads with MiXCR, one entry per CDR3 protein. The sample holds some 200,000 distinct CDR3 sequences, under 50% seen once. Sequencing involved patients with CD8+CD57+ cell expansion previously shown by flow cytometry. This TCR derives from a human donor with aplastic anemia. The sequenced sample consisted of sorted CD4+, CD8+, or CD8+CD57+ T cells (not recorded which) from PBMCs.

The CDR3 protein is CASSPGITTLGETQYF. The CDR3 DNA sequence: TGTGCCAGCAGCCCCGGGATAACCACCTTGGGGGAGACCCAGTACTTC. V is TRBV5-5 and J is TRBJ2-5; D is perhaps TRBD2 (5 bases). The CDR3 contains 16 residues. Trimming stripped 4 bases from V and 5 bases from J, with 21 bases between. The V gene's germline CDR1 is SGHKS and CDR2 YYEKEE (reference sequence).